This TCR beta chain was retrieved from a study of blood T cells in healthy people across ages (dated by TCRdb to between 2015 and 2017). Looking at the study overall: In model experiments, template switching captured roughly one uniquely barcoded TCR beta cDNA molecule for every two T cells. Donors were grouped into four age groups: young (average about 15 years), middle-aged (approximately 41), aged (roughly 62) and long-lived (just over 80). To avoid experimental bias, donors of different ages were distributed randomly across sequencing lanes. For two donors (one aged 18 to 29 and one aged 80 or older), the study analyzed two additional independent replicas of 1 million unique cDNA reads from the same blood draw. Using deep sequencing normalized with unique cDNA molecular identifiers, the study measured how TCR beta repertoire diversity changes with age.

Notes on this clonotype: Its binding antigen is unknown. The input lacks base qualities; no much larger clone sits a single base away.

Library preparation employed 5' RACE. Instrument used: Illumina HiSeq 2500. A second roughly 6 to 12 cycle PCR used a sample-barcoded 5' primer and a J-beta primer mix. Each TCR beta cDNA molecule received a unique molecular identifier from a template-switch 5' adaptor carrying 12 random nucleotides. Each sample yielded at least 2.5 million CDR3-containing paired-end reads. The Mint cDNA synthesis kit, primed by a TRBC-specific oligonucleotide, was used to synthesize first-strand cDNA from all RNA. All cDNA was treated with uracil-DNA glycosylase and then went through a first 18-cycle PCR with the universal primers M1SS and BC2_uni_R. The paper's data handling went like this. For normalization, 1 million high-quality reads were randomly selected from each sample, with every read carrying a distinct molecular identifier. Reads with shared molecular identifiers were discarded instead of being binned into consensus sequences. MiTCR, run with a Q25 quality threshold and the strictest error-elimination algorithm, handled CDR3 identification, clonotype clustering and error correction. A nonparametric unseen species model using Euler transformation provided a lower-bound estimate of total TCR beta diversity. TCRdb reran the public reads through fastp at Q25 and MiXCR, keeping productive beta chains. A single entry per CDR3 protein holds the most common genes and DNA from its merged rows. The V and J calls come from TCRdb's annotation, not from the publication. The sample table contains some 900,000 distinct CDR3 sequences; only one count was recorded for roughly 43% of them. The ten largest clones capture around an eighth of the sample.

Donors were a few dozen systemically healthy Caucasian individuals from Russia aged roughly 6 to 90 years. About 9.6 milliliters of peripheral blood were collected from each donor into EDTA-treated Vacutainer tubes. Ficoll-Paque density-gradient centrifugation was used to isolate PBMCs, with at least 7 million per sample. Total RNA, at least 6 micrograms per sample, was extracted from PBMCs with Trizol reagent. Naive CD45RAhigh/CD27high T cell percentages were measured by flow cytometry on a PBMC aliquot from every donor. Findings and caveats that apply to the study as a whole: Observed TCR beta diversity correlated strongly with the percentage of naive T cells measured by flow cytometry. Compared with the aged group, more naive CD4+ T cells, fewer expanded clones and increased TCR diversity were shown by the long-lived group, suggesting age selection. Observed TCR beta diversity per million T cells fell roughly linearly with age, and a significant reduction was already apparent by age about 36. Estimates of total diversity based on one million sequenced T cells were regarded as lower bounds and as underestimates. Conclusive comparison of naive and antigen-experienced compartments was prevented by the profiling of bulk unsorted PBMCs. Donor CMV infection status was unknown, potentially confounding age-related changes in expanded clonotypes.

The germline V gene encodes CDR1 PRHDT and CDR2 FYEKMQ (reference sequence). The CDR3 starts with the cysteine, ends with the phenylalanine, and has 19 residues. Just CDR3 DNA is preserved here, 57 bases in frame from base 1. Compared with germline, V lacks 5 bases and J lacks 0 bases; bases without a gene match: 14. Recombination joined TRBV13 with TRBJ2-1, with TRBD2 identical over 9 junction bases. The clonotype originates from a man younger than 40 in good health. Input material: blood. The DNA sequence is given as TGTGCCAGCAGCCCTACTCCCCAGCGGGGGGTGATCTCCTACAATGAGCAGTTCTTC. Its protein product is CASSPTPQRGVISYNEQFF.